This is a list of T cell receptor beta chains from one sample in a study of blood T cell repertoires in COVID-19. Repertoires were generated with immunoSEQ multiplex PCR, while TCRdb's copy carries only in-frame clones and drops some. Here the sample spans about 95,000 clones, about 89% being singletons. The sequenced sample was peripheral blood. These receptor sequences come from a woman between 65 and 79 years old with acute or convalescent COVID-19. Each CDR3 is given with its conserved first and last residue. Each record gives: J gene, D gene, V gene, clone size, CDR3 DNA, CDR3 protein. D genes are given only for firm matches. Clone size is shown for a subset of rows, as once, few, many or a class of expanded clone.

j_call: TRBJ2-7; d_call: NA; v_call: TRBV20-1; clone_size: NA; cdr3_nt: TGCAGTGCTAGTGATCCGTTACGGGGGGCGGTGGAGCAGTACTTC; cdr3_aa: CSASDPLRGAVEQYF
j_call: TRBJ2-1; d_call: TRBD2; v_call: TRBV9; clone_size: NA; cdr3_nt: TGTGCCAGCAGCGAGGGACTAGCGGGAGGTTCCTACAATGAGCAGTTCTTC; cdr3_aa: CASSEGLAGGSYNEQFF
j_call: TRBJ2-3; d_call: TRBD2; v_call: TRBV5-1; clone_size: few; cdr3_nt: TGCGCCAGCAGCTTTCGCGGGGGGCCACCCCAAACTAGCACAGATACGCAGTATTTT; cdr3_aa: CASSFRGGPPQTSTDTQYF
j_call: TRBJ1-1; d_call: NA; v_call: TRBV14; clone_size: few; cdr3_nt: TGTGCCAGCAGCCAACATCAGGGGAACACTGAAGCTTTCTTT; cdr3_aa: CASSQHQGNTEAFF
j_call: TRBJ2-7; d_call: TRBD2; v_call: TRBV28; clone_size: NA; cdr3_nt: TGTGCCAGCACTCAGACTAGCGGGGGCCACTACGAGCAGTACTTC; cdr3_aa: CASTQTSGGHYEQYF
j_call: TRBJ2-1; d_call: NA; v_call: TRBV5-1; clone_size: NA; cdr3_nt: TGCGCCAGCAGCACGGGACAAGTCAACAATGAGCAGTTCTTC; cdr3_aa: CASSTGQVNNEQFF
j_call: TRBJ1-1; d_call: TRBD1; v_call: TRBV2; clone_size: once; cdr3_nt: TGTGCCAGCAGTGAGGCTCCCCTGACAGGGGTTTTTAGCAACACTGAAGCTTTCTTT; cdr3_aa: CASSEAPLTGVFSNTEAFF
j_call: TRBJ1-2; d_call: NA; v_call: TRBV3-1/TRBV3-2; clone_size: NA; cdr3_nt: TGTGCCAGCAGCCAAGAACATACAGGGCTCTATGGCTACACCTTC; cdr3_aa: CASSQEHTGLYGYTF
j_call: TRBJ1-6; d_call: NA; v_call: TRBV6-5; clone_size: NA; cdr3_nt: TGTGCCAGCAGATCGACAGGAAATAATTCACCCCTCCACTTT; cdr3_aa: CASRSTGNNSPLHF
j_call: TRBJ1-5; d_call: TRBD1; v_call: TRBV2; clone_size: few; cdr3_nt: TGTGCCAGCAGTGGAGGGGGCGTGCAGCCCCAGCATTTT; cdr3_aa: CASSGGGVQPQHF
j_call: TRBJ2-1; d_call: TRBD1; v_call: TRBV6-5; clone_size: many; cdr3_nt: TGTGCCAGCAGAAAGGACGGGACAGGGCGTGAGCAGTTCTTC; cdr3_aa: CASRKDGTGREQFF
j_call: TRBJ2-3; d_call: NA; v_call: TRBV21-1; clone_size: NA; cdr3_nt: TGTGCCAGCAGCGCCCCTAGCGGGGGTCTAGGAGATACGCAGTATTTT; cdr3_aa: CASSAPSGGLGDTQYF
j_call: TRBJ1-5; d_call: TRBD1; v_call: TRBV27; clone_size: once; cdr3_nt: TGTGCCAGCAGTTTATCCGCCACGGGACAGGTCAATCAGCCCCAGCATTTT; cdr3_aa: CASSLSATGQVNQPQHF
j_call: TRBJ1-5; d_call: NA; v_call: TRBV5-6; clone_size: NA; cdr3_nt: TGTGCCAGCAGCTTGTGGGAGCTCAACAATCAGCCCCAGCATTTT; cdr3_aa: CASSLWELNNQPQHF
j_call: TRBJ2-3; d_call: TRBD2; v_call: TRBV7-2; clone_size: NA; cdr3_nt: TGTGCCAGCAGCGCCCCCTGGACTAGCGGGGGGCGGGATACGCAGTATTTT; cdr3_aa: CASSAPWTSGGRDTQYF
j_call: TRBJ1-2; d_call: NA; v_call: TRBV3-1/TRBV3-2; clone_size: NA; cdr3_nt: TGTGCCAGCAGCCAAGGTGTGGCGGGACCCACCTTC; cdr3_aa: CASSQGVAGPTF
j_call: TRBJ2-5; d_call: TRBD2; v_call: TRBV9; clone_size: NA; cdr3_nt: TGTGCCAGCAGCGTAGCAACTAGCGGGGGCCTCCAAGAGACCCAGTACTTC; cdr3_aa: CASSVATSGGLQETQYF
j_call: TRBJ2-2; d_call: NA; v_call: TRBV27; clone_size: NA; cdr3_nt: TGTGCCAGCAGTTTCTGGGCAGGGAACACCGGGGAGCTGTTTTTT; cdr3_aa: CASSFWAGNTGELFF
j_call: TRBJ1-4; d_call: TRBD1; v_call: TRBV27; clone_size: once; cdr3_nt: TGTGCCAGCAGTCCCCATAGGACAGGGAGCATTGAAAAACTGTTTTTT; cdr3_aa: CASSPHRTGSIEKLFF
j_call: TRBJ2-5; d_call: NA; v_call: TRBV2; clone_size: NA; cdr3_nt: TGTGCCAGCAGTGATGGGCAGACCCAAGAGACCCAGTACTTC; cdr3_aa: CASSDGQTQETQYF
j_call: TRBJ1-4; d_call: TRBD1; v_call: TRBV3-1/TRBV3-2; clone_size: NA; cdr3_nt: TGTGCCAGCAGCCGGAGAAGACAGGGCGGAGAAAAACTGTTTTTT; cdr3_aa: CASSRRRQGGEKLFF
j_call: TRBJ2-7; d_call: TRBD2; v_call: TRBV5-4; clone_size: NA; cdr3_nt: TGTGCCAGCAGCTTAGGGACTAGCGGGTTTTACGAGCAGTACTTC; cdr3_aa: CASSLGTSGFYEQYF
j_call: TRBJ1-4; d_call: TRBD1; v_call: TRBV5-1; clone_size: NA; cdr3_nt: TGCGCCAGCAGCTGGTGGGACAGCACAACTAATGAAAAACTGTTTTTT; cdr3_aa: CASSWWDSTTNEKLFF